The present TCR beta chain was sequenced within a study of T cells in Graves' hyperthyroidism and ophthalmopathy. Germline CDR1 reads ENHRY; CDR2 reads SYGVKD. This CDR3 contains 17 residues. Using RNA transcripts as the source, TCR beta CDR3 regions were amplified. The study used the HTBI primer set for a first-round RT-PCR of the TCR CDR3. TCRdb recomputed calls from the multiplex PCR reads with MiXCR, one row per CDR3 protein. The sample consists of 530,000 or so distinct CDR3 sequences, approximately 44% of them appearing once. As for this clonotype: Germline and junction disagree at one end, which may indicate a read error.

The sample consisted of peripheral blood or thyroid tissue (not recorded which). This chain links TRBV10-3 with TRBJ2-2, with 10 bases matching TRBD2. The sequence was collected from a woman between 18 and 30 years old with Graves' hyperthyroidism. CDR3 loop: CAISEGLAGAHTGELFF. CDR3 DNA: TGCGCCATCAGTGAAGGGCTAGCGGGAGCACACACCGGGGAGCTGTTTTTT.